This T cell receptor (beta chain) was identified during a study of T cell responses to AZD1222 COVID-19 vaccine. Trimming took 3 bases from V and 4 from J, leaving 9 bases between them. In germline, CDR1 is SNHLY, CDR2 FYNNEI. This CDR3 comprises 14 residues. Some clones are missing from TCRdb's copy, which holds only in-frame ones; the method was immunoSEQ multiplex PCR. Of 95,000 to 110,000 clones listed, approximately 91% are singletons. Here the sequenced sample was peripheral blood, taken on day 0 of AZD1222 vaccination. The V gene is TRBV2, the J gene TRBJ2-2, with D tentatively TRBD1 (6 bases). This TCR derives from an adult in good health. As DNA, the CDR3 is TGTGCCAGCAGTGAGAGGGGGTTCACCGGGGAGCTGTTTTTT. Amino acid sequence: CASSERGFTGELFF.